This T cell receptor (beta chain) was observed in a study of cytomegalovirus exposure and HLA in healthy donors. PCR primers comprised 60 Vbeta and 13 Jbeta primers. Clones were sequenced by immunoSEQ multiplex PCR, and TCRdb holds only the in-frame ones, with some missing. The sample records under 200,000 clones, around 72% being singletons. V dropped 5 bases and J dropped 4 bases, with 17 bases sitting between them. The CDR3 runs to 16 residues. Germline CDR1 reads SGHAT; CDR2 reads FQDESV (reference sequence). Study outcomes and limitations: In an earlier analysis, productive rearrangement rates for most beta V segments clustered near 90% or 30%.

In its sample, this clone was seen a few times. Its antigen remains unknown. The TCR comes from a woman aged 45-60 years in good health and CMV-seropositive. J is TRBJ2-2 and V is TRBV11-1; possible D gene TRBD2, 5 bases. Sequenced: PBMCs. CDR3 nucleotides: TGTGCCAGCAGCCCGCGACAAGATGCGGGCACCGGGGAGCTGTTTTTT. This gives the protein CASSPRQDAGTGELFF.